The 32 T cell receptor beta chains below were found in one sample sequenced in a study of cytomegalovirus exposure and HLA in healthy donors. The PCR was carried out with 60 Vbeta primers and 13 Jbeta primers. The assay was immunoSEQ multiplex PCR, and TCRdb's table has in-frame clones only and misses some. The sample has 100,000 to 150,000 clones, approximately 81% seen once. The sample consisted of PBMCs. All receptors derive from a man in his late teens or twenties in good health and CMV-seropositive.

This rearrangement joins TRBV7-2 to TRBJ1-2, with TRBD1 identical over 8 bases. Losses at the gene ends were 4 bases for V and 3 bases for J; bases not matched to a gene: 4. CDR1 is SGHTA, CDR2 FQGNSA, per germline. The CDR3 is 14 residues long. CDR3 residues: CASSSLDRDYGYTF. In DNA, the CDR3 is TGTGCCAGCAGCTCCCTGGACAGGGACTATGGCTACACCTTC.

V is TRBV7-2 and J is TRBJ2-2, with D possibly TRBD1 on 6 matching bases. The CDR3 is 16 amino acids. V lost 5 bases and J lost 6, with 19 bases in between. CDR1 is SGHTA, CDR2 FQGNSA, per germline. This CDR3 is CASSRPWQGKSGELFF. CDR3 in DNA: TGTGCCAGCAGCCGCCCATGGCAGGGGAAATCCGGGGAGCTGTTTTTT.

This clone was observed a single time. The V and J genes are TRBV7-9 and TRBJ2-1; 7 positions match TRBD1. The CDR3 sequence is 13 residues long. Germline V gives CDR1 SEHNR, CDR2 FQNEAQ (reference sequence). With 8 bases clipped from V and 5 bases from J, the junction kept 6 bases outside the gene matches. In DNA, the CDR3 is TGTGCCAGCGCTTGGGACAGTAACAATGAGCAGTTCTTC. It yields the protein CASAWDSNNEQFF.

The chain is built from TRBV7-2 and TRBJ2-1, with D unclear. Trimming took off 3 bases at V and 9 bases at J, with 6 bases between the two ends. CDR3 size: 11 residues. CDR1 is SGHTA, CDR2 FQGNSA, per germline. Written as DNA, the CDR3 is TGTGCCAGCAGCTTGAGTATTGAGCAGTTCTTC. Its translation: CASSLSIEQFF. Using reference TRBV7-2 and TRBJ2-1 for the parts outside the CDR3, the full variable domain is GAGVSQSPSNKVTEKGKDVELRCDPISGHTALYWYRQSLGQGLEFLIYFQGNSAPDKSGLPSDRFSAERTGGSVSTLTIQRTQQEDSAVYLCASSLSIEQFFGPGTRLTVL.

On this clone: Additional DNA sequences in this sample encode the identical CDR3. CDR3 sequence (DNA): TGTGCCACCAGCAGAGAGCGTGTTGGGACAGGCATTGAAGCTTTCTTT. It is translated as CATSRERVGTGIEAFF. The V call is TRBV15, the J call TRBJ1-1, with TRBD1 identical over 8 bases. V gave up 0 bases and J gave up 7 bases; unmatched junction bases: 10. The CDR3 loop spans 16 amino acids. The germline V gene has CDR1 LNHNV and CDR2 YYDKDF (reference sequence).

The chain has TRBV18 and TRBJ1-5, with 8 bases aligning to TRBD1. Germline CDR1 is KGHSH and CDR2 is LQKENI. V shed 4 bases and J 4 bases; nucleotides not matched to a gene: 0. This CDR3 has 13 residues. Written as DNA, the CDR3 is TGTGCCAGCTCACGGGACAGGAATCAGCCCCAGCATTTT. This translates into CASSRDRNQPQHF.

CDR3 region: CASSYSRAGNGYTF. DNA for the CDR3: TGTGCCAGCAGTTACTCGAGGGCGGGAAATGGCTACACCTTC. This sequence joins TRBV6-5 and TRBJ1-2; D remains unclear. Trimming removed 0 bases from V and 6 bases from J, with 11 bases in between. Germline V gives CDR1 MNHEY, CDR2 SVGAGI. This CDR3 spans 14 amino acids.

CDR3 nucleotide sequence: TGTGCCAGCAGTGAATGGGGGACTCTGATCTATGGCTACACCTTC. Its protein product is CASSEWGTLIYGYTF. The chain couples TRBV6-1 to TRBJ1-2; D is perhaps TRBD1 (5 bases). V was trimmed by 2 bases and J by 4 bases, leaving 14 bases between them. The CDR3 has 15 residues. Germline lookup yields CDR1 MNHNS and CDR2 SASEGT.

The V call is TRBV7-6, the J call TRBJ1-6; 7 positions agree with TRBD1. The CDR3 consists of 15 residues. CDR1 is SGHVS and CDR2 is FNYEAQ in the germline V gene. The trim removed 3 bases at V and 7 bases at J, leaving 6 bases unmatched. The CDR3 bases are TGTGCCAGCAGCTTTGAACAGGGGAAGAATTCACCCCTCCACTTT. It encodes CASSFEQGKNSPLHF.

The chain carries TRBV2 and TRBJ2-1, with D possibly matching TRBD1 (6 bases). The germline gives CDR1 SNHLY, CDR2 FYNNEI. CDR3 size: 14 residues. Between the trimmed V and J ends, which lost 6 bases and 5 bases, there was a span of 14 bases. DNA for the CDR3: TGTGCCAGCAGGTCCGGGACAATCAACAATGAGCAGTTCTTC. Protein sequence: CASRSGTINNEQFF.

The chain uses TRBV10-3 and TRBJ1-2, with D unclear. CDR1 is ENHRY, CDR2 SYGVKD, per germline. Trimming took 3 bases from V and 4 from J, leaving 12 bases between them. CDR3 length equals 14 residues. CDR3 loop: CAISDPPGVYGYTF. The CDR3 DNA follows: TGTGCCATCAGTGACCCGCCAGGCGTCTATGGCTACACCTTC.

CDR3 bases: TGTGCCAGCTCACCAGTTCGCGGCACTGAAGCTTTCTTT. Protein sequence: CASSPVRGTEAFF. The chain couples TRBV18 to TRBJ1-1; no clear D gene. V was trimmed by 2 bases and J by 4 bases, leaving 8 bases between them. This CDR3 comprises 13 residues. CDR1 and CDR2 (germline): KGHSH, LQKENI.

This chain links TRBV18 with TRBJ2-7; weak D call: TRBD1 (5 bases). CDR3 length: 13 residues. CDR1 and CDR2 (germline): KGHSH, LQKENI. Trimming took 3 bases from V and 6 from J, leaving 12 bases between them. In DNA form, the CDR3 reads TGTGCCAGCTCACCTCAGGGTTACGGCGAGCAGTACTTC. This translates into CASSPQGYGEQYF.

This sequence joins TRBV11-2 and TRBJ2-7, with 8 bases fitting TRBD2. This CDR3 contains 15 residues. Germline V lookup: CDR1 SGHAT, CDR2 FQNNGV. After removal of 4 bases from V and 2 bases from J, the junction contained 7 bases not matched to a gene. CDR3 bases: TGTGCCAGCAGCTCCGGGGCAGCGGGGGCCTACGAGCAGTACTTC. It codes for CASSSGAAGAYEQYF.

This chain joins TRBV30 and TRBJ1-3; TRBD1 is a possible D gene (5 bases). The CDR3 is 14 amino acids. Germline CDR1 is GTSNPN and CDR2 is SVGIG (reference sequence). The V gene lost 0 bases and the J gene lost 0 bases, with 6 bases spanning the gap. The CDR3 spells CAWSVGLSGNTIYF. CDR3 nucleotides: TGTGCCTGGAGTGTGGGACTCTCTGGAAACACCATATATTTT.

The chain joins TRBV9 to TRBJ1-2; 7 bases align to TRBD1. The germline V gene has CDR1 SGDLS and CDR2 YYNGEE. J was trimmed by 4 bases and V by 3 bases; bases with no gene match: 15. This CDR3 contains 17 residues. The CDR3 protein is CASSAGGTAPSFYGYTF. The CDR3 nucleotides are TGTGCCAGCAGCGCTGGGGGGACAGCCCCCTCCTTCTATGGCTACACCTTC.

The rearrangement links TRBV7-9 to TRBJ2-1; D may be TRBD2 (6 bases). The germline V gene has CDR1 SEHNR and CDR2 FQNEAQ (reference sequence). V lost 3 bases, J lost 0 bases, and 15 bases lay in between. The CDR3 has 17 amino acids. For the CDR3, the DNA is TGTGCCAGCAGCTTCTCTAGCGTAAGGCCCTCCTACAATGAGCAGTTCTTC. It translates to CASSFSSVRPSYNEQFF. Full variable domain (missing parts from reference TRBV7-9 and TRBJ2-1): DTGVSQNPRHKITKRGQNVTFRCDPISEHNRLYWYRQTLGQGPEFLTYFQNEAQLEKSRLLSDRFSAERPKGSFSTLEIQRTEQGDSAMYLCASSFSSVRPSYNEQFFGPGTRLTVL.

V usage is TRBV6-5 and J usage is TRBJ1-6, with no clear D. CDR3 length: 15 residues. V gave up 0 bases and J gave up 10 bases, with 13 bases separating them. CDR1 is MNHEY, CDR2 SVGAGI, per germline. The CDR3 coding sequence is TGTGCCAGCAGTTACTCCTCGGTTTCCCCCTCACCCCTCCACTTT. This codes for CASSYSSVSPSPLHF.

V gene TRBV15 combines with J gene TRBJ1-1, with D unclear. CDR3 length: 13 amino acids. In germline, CDR1 is LNHNV, CDR2 YYDKDF (reference sequence). The germline V and J ends were trimmed by 1 base and 5 bases, with 8 bases remaining between them. The CDR3 DNA is TGTGCCACCAGCAGAGGGGAGAGGACTGAAGCTTTCTTT. This sequence encodes CATSRGERTEAFF.

The chain links TRBV9 to TRBJ2-7; 8 bases line up with TRBD1. This CDR3 is 14 amino acids long. V gave up 3 bases and J gave up 5 bases; unmatched junction bases: 7. CDR1 and CDR2 (germline): SGDLS, YYNGEE. The CDR3 nucleotides read TGTGCCAGCAGCGGACGACAGGGGTCCCACGAGCAGTACTTC. Translated, it gives CASSGRQGSHEQYF.

The rearrangement joins TRBV27 to TRBJ1-2, with TRBD1 matching 9 bases. Germline loops: CDR1 MNHEY, CDR2 SMNVEV (reference sequence). Trimming cost V 3 bases and J 4 bases; bases outside gene matches: 12. CDR3 length: 17 residues. In DNA, the CDR3 is TGTGCCAGCAGTTTCGGGACAGGGATTCACGTCTTCTATGGCTACACCTTC. Amino acids: CASSFGTGIHVFYGYTF.

The rearrangement links TRBV5-1 to TRBJ2-7; D unresolved. Germline V CDR1 and CDR2: SGHRS, YFSETQ. V was pared by 0 bases and J by 0 bases, with 4 bases between. The CDR3 runs 13 residues. In nucleotides, the CDR3 is TGCGCCAGCAGCTTGGGGAGCTCCTACGAGCAGTACTTC. Translated: CASSLGSSYEQYF.

CDR3 region: CASSVTGTDNEQFF. In nucleotides, the CDR3 is TGTGCCAGCAGTGTAACCGGGACAGACAATGAGCAGTTCTTC. The V call is TRBV6-6, the J call TRBJ2-1; 7 bases align to TRBD1. V lost 5 bases, J lost 5 bases, and 6 bases stayed unmatched. The CDR3 runs 14 residues. Germline CDR1 is MNHNY and CDR2 is SVGAGI (reference sequence).

The gene calls are TRBV4-3 and TRBJ2-7; 8 nucleotides align to TRBD1. This CDR3 spans 15 amino acids. The ends lost 0 bases at V and 2 bases at J; junction bases unmatched: 3. Germline V gene data show CDR1 as LGHNA and CDR2 as YSLEER. In DNA, the CDR3 is TGCGCCAGCAGCCAAGATCGGACAGGGACCTACGAGCAGTACTTC. Its protein product is CASSQDRTGTYEQYF.

This chain links TRBV30 with TRBJ1-5; no clear D gene. With 2 bases removed from V and 2 bases from J, the gap between germline ends came to 13 bases. The CDR3 extends over 15 amino acids. CDR1 is GTSNPN, CDR2 SVGIG, per germline (reference sequence). CDR3 DNA: TGTGCCTGGAGTAGAGGCCTCTCGGGCAATCAGCCCCAGCATTTT. It encodes CAWSRGLSGNQPQHF.

The rearrangement joins TRBV18 to TRBJ2-2, with D possibly being TRBD2 (5 bases). Trimming removed 1 base from V and 0 bases from J, with 15 bases in between. The germline V gene has CDR1 KGHSH and CDR2 LQKENI. The length of the CDR3 is 18 residues. In nucleotides, the CDR3 is TGTGCCAGCTCACCACTAGCGTCGGCTGAGGCGAACACCGGGGAGCTGTTTTTT. This encodes CASSPLASAEANTGELFF.

The V and J genes are TRBV30 and TRBJ2-7; TRBD2 aligns across 10 bases. V gave up 2 bases and J gave up 7 bases; unmatched junction bases: 11. From germline, CDR1 is GTSNPN and CDR2 SVGIG (reference sequence). The CDR3 loop spans 15 amino acids. The CDR3 is CAWSSPSGSREEQYF. The CDR3 region has the DNA TGTGCCTGGAGTTCACCTAGCGGGAGCAGAGAAGAGCAGTACTTC.

This chain uses TRBV9 with TRBJ2-7; 13 bases are a match to TRBD2. With V trimmed by 3 bases and J by 4 bases, 1 base remained unmatched. Per the germline V gene, CDR1 is SGDLS and CDR2 is YYNGEE. The CDR3 runs 14 residues. Here the CDR3 DNA reads TGTGCCAGCAGCGGGGGACTAGCGGGGTACGAGCAGTACTTC. This translates into CASSGGLAGYEQYF.

This clone was seen a few times. This chain uses TRBV30 with TRBJ2-7, with D possibly matching TRBD1 (5 bases). V lost 3 bases to trimming and J lost 7 bases, with 25 bases between them. CDR3 length: 16 residues. Germline-derived CDR1 and CDR2 are GTSNPN and SVGIG (reference sequence). The CDR3 here is CAWSLPIQGNGAEQYF. The CDR3 DNA is TGTGCCTGGAGCCTACCTATCCAGGGTAATGGGGCTGAGCAGTACTTC. Full variable domain (remainder filled in from reference TRBV30 and TRBJ2-7): SQTIHQWPATLVQPVGSPLSLECTVEGTSNPNLYWYRQAAGRGLQLLFYSVGIGQISSEVPQNLSASRPQDRQFILSSKKLLLSDSGFYLCAWSLPIQGNGAEQYFGPGTRLTVT.

The CDR3 DNA sequence: TGCGCCAGCAGTGAGTGGGTAGCGGGGGGGCCGGGAGAGACCCAGTACTTC. Its translation: CASSEWVAGGPGETQYF. The V call is TRBV10-1, the J call TRBJ2-5, with 11 bases fitting TRBD2. Trimming at V came to 1 base and at J to 4 bases, leaving 8 bases not matched to a gene. The CDR3 contains 17 residues. CDR1 and CDR2 (germline): WNHNN, SYGVQD (reference sequence).

The chain couples TRBV5-1 to TRBJ1-3, with unresolved D. V was cut by 0 bases and J by 0 bases, with 4 bases left in between. CDR3 length equals 14 residues. Germline V gene lookup returns CDR1 SGHRS and CDR2 YFSETQ. CDR3 coding DNA: TGCGCCAGCAGCTTGGGGGCCTCTGGAAACACCATATATTTT. Translation: CASSLGASGNTIYF. The full variable domain, rest sourced from reference TRBV5-1 and TRBJ1-3, is KAGVTQTPRYLIKTRGQQVTLSCSPISGHRSVSWYQQTPGQGLQFLFEYFSETQRNKGNFPGRFSGRQFSNSRSEMNVSTLELGDSALYLCASSLGASGNTIYFGEGSWLTVV.

The V call is TRBV5-5, the J call TRBJ2-1, with TRBD2 as a possible D gene (6 bases). Germline V gives CDR1 SGHKS, CDR2 YYEKEE (reference sequence). V was cut by 0 bases and J by 0 bases, with 13 bases left in between. This CDR3 region has 17 residues. The CDR3 spells CASSLVAGPHSYNEQFF. The CDR3 region has the DNA TGTGCCAGCAGCTTGGTGGCGGGACCCCACTCCTACAATGAGCAGTTCTTC. The whole variable domain, filled in from reference TRBV5-5 and TRBJ2-1, reads DAGVTQSPTHLIKTRGQQVTLRCSPISGHKSVSWYQQVLGQGPQFIFQYYEKEERGRGNFPDRFSARQFPNYSSELNVNALLLGDSALYLCASSLVAGPHSYNEQFFGPGTRLTVL.